The rows below give T cell receptor beta chains drawn from one sample of a study of shared clonotypes between healthy human individuals. Clones were sequenced by immunoSEQ multiplex PCR, and TCRdb holds only the in-frame ones, with some missing. The sample shows about 1,800,000 clones, about 95% of them seen only once. The sample was naive CD8+ T cells sorted from blood. These receptor sequences come from a man between 18 and 35 years old in good health. Both conserved end residues are part of each CDR3. The D gene is left open where the match is weak. Clone size is given for some rows only: seen once, a few or many times, or a class if the clone is expanded.

abundance: -; j_gene: TRBJ2-2; d_gene: TRBD1; v_gene: TRBV6-5; CDR3aa: CASRTGGTGELFF; CDR3nt: TGTGCCAGCAGGACAGGGGGCACCGGGGAGCTGTTTTTT
abundance: -; j_gene: TRBJ2-5; d_gene: -; v_gene: TRBV30; CDR3aa: CAWNREGETQYF; CDR3nt: TGTGCCTGGAACAGGGAGGGAGAGACCCAGTACTTC
abundance: -; j_gene: TRBJ2-1; d_gene: TRBD2; v_gene: TRBV7-8; CDR3aa: CASSLVSAGLAEQFF; CDR3nt: TGTGCCAGCAGCTTAGTATCTGCAGGACTAGCTGAGCAGTTCTTC
abundance: -; j_gene: TRBJ2-1; d_gene: -; v_gene: TRBV7-6; CDR3aa: CASSPTLPGDNEQFF; CDR3nt: TGTGCCAGCAGCCCGACACTTCCAGGGGACAATGAGCAGTTCTTC
abundance: -; j_gene: TRBJ1-2; d_gene: TRBD1; v_gene: TRBV7-9; CDR3aa: CASSPPGQGYGYTF; CDR3nt: TGTGCCAGCAGCCCACCGGGACAGGGCTATGGCTACACCTTC
abundance: -; j_gene: TRBJ1-5; d_gene: -; v_gene: TRBV30; CDR3aa: CAWGDQPDDQPQHF; CDR3nt: TGTGCCTGGGGGGATCAACCGGACGATCAGCCCCAGCATTTT
abundance: -; j_gene: TRBJ2-2; d_gene: -; v_gene: TRBV27; CDR3aa: CASSRANGELFF; CDR3nt: TGTGCCAGCAGTAGGGCCAACGGGGAGCTGTTTTTT
abundance: once; j_gene: TRBJ2-5; d_gene: TRBD1; v_gene: TRBV7-6; CDR3aa: CASSEGTARETQYF; CDR3nt: TGTGCCAGCAGCGAAGGGACAGCAAGAGAGACCCAGTACTTC
abundance: -; j_gene: TRBJ1-1; d_gene: -; v_gene: TRBV10-2; CDR3aa: CASTPGGENTEAFF; CDR3nt: TGCGCCAGCACCCCCGGGGGGGAGAACACTGAAGCTTTCTTT
abundance: -; j_gene: TRBJ2-5; d_gene: -; v_gene: TRBV30; CDR3aa: CAWRGLSYQETQYF; CDR3nt: TGTGCCTGGAGGGGACTCTCATACCAAGAGACCCAGTACTTC
abundance: -; j_gene: TRBJ2-3; d_gene: -; v_gene: TRBV11-2; CDR3aa: CASSFGIPTDTQYF; CDR3nt: TGTGCCAGCAGCTTTGGGATACCCACAGATACGCAGTATTTT
abundance: few; j_gene: TRBJ2-3; d_gene: -; v_gene: TRBV9; CDR3aa: CASSVGGEDTQYF; CDR3nt: TGTGCCAGCAGCGTAGGAGGGGAAGATACGCAGTATTTT
abundance: -; j_gene: TRBJ2-7; d_gene: -; v_gene: TRBV6-1; CDR3aa: CASNPGRRSYEQYF; CDR3nt: TGTGCCAGCAATCCGGGACGGAGATCCTACGAGCAGTACTTC
abundance: -; j_gene: TRBJ1-5; d_gene: -; v_gene: TRBV19; CDR3aa: CASIPGLGGPQHF; CDR3nt: TGTGCCAGTATCCCAGGCCTGGGGGGGCCCCAGCATTTT
abundance: -; j_gene: TRBJ1-5; d_gene: -; v_gene: TRBV15; CDR3aa: CATSREGLLGNQPQHF; CDR3nt: TGTGCCACCAGCAGAGAGGGCCTCCTTGGCAATCAGCCCCAGCATTTT
abundance: -; j_gene: TRBJ1-3; d_gene: -; v_gene: TRBV5-6; CDR3aa: CASSLDYGNTIYF; CDR3nt: TGTGCCAGCAGCTTAGACTACGGAAACACCATATATTTT
abundance: -; j_gene: TRBJ2-7; d_gene: TRBD2; v_gene: TRBV4-3; CDR3aa: CASSQGLAGGPYEQYF; CDR3nt: TGCGCCAGCAGCCAGGGTTTAGCGGGAGGCCCCTACGAGCAGTACTTC
abundance: -; j_gene: TRBJ1-2; d_gene: -; v_gene: TRBV6-5; CDR3aa: CASSLGAEDYGYTF; CDR3nt: TGTGCCAGCAGTTTAGGGGCGGAGGACTATGGCTACACCTTC
abundance: -; j_gene: TRBJ1-6; d_gene: TRBD1; v_gene: TRBV5-6; CDR3aa: CASSPPGGNSPLHF; CDR3nt: TGTGCCAGCAGCCCCCCAGGGGGGAATTCACCCCTCCACTTT
abundance: -; j_gene: TRBJ2-2; d_gene: -; v_gene: TRBV29-1; CDR3aa: CSVSKNTGELFF; CDR3nt: TGCAGCGTCTCCAAAAACACCGGGGAGCTGTTTTTT
abundance: -; j_gene: TRBJ2-1; d_gene: -; v_gene: TRBV23-1; CDR3aa: CARNPGDNEQFF; CDR3nt: TGCGCCAGAAATCCGGGAGACAATGAGCAGTTCTTC
abundance: -; j_gene: TRBJ2-4; d_gene: -; v_gene: TRBV19; CDR3aa: CASSIVAKNIQYF; CDR3nt: TGTGCCAGTAGTATTGTAGCCAAAAACATTCAGTACTTC
abundance: -; j_gene: TRBJ2-2; d_gene: TRBD1; v_gene: TRBV9; CDR3aa: CASSEPRTGRNTGELFF; CDR3nt: TGTGCCAGCAGCGAACCCCGGACAGGGCGGAACACCGGGGAGCTGTTTTTT
abundance: -; j_gene: TRBJ2-2; d_gene: TRBD1; v_gene: TRBV4-3; CDR3aa: CASSQESTQGMNTGELFF; CDR3nt: TGCGCCAGCAGCCAAGAATCAACACAGGGGATGAACACCGGGGAGCTGTTTTTT
abundance: -; j_gene: TRBJ2-6; d_gene: -; v_gene: TRBV18; CDR3aa: CASSPGGPLANVLTF; CDR3nt: TGTGCCAGCTCACCGGGGGGCCCCCTAGCCAACGTCCTGACTTTC
abundance: once; j_gene: TRBJ1-1; d_gene: TRBD1; v_gene: TRBV27; CDR3aa: CASSGQGGTEAFF; CDR3nt: TGTGCCAGCAGTGGACAGGGGGGTACTGAAGCTTTCTTT
abundance: -; j_gene: TRBJ2-5; d_gene: -; v_gene: TRBV7-2; CDR3aa: CASSLVGAGETQYF; CDR3nt: TGTGCCAGCAGCTTAGTAGGGGCGGGCGAGACCCAGTACTTC
abundance: -; j_gene: TRBJ2-3; d_gene: -; v_gene: TRBV28; CDR3aa: CASSLTGVDTQYF; CDR3nt: TGTGCCAGCAGCCTGACTGGAGTAGATACGCAGTATTTT
abundance: -; j_gene: TRBJ2-5; d_gene: -; v_gene: TRBV2; CDR3aa: CASSGQETQYF; CDR3nt: TGTGCCAGCAGCGGACAAGAGACCCAGTACTTC
abundance: -; j_gene: TRBJ1-2; d_gene: -; v_gene: TRBV14; CDR3aa: CASSQEQTGLYGYTF; CDR3nt: TGTGCCAGCAGCCAAGAACAGACGGGCCTTTATGGCTACACCTTC
abundance: -; j_gene: TRBJ2-1; d_gene: TRBD1; v_gene: TRBV6-4; CDR3aa: CASSDFWAGGSGEQFF; CDR3nt: TGTGCCAGCAGTGACTTTTGGGCAGGGGGTAGTGGTGAGCAGTTCTTC
abundance: -; j_gene: TRBJ2-1; d_gene: TRBD2; v_gene: TRBV6-5; CDR3aa: CASSYSGAGAYNEQFF; CDR3nt: TGTGCCAGCAGTTACTCTGGAGCGGGAGCTTACAATGAGCAGTTCTTC
abundance: -; j_gene: TRBJ2-7; d_gene: TRBD1; v_gene: TRBV19; CDR3aa: CASSEPDRMQYEQYF; CDR3nt: TGTGCCAGTAGTGAGCCGGACAGGATGCAGTACGAGCAGTACTTC
abundance: -; j_gene: TRBJ2-7; d_gene: TRBD1; v_gene: TRBV19; CDR3aa: CASSQPAWTGDIYEQYF; CDR3nt: TGTGCCAGTAGTCAACCCGCTTGGACAGGTGACATCTACGAGCAGTACTTC
abundance: -; j_gene: TRBJ1-5; d_gene: -; v_gene: TRBV6-5; CDR3aa: CASSYSTGHQPQHF; CDR3nt: TGTGCCAGCAGTTACTCGACTGGACATCAGCCCCAGCATTTT
abundance: -; j_gene: TRBJ2-3; d_gene: TRBD1; v_gene: TRBV7-9; CDR3aa: CASSLYRGVEDTQYF; CDR3nt: TGTGCCAGCAGCTTGTACAGGGGCGTGGAAGATACGCAGTATTTT
abundance: -; j_gene: TRBJ2-5; d_gene: -; v_gene: TRBV18; CDR3aa: CASSPWTEEETQYF; CDR3nt: TGTGCCAGCTCACCTTGGACAGAAGAAGAGACCCAGTACTTC
abundance: -; j_gene: TRBJ2-2; d_gene: -; v_gene: TRBV10-1; CDR3aa: CASTGMAGELFF; CDR3nt: TGCGCCAGCACGGGGATGGCCGGGGAGCTGTTTTTT
abundance: once; j_gene: TRBJ2-3; d_gene: -; v_gene: TRBV30; CDR3aa: CAWSWGPGDTQYF; CDR3nt: TGTGCCTGGAGTTGGGGCCCTGGAGATACGCAGTATTTT
abundance: -; j_gene: TRBJ2-3; d_gene: -; v_gene: TRBV18; CDR3aa: CASSPRELTDTQYF; CDR3nt: TGTGCCAGCTCACCACGAGAACTCACAGATACGCAGTATTTT
abundance: -; j_gene: TRBJ1-5; d_gene: -; v_gene: TRBV10-3; CDR3aa: CAIRGPTGPQHF; CDR3nt: TGTGCCATCAGGGGACCTACAGGGCCCCAGCATTTT
abundance: -; j_gene: TRBJ2-7; d_gene: TRBD2; v_gene: TRBV7-6; CDR3aa: CASSLADWTSGGYEQYF; CDR3nt: TGTGCCAGCAGCTTAGCTGATTGGACTAGCGGTGGGTACGAGCAGTACTTC
abundance: few; j_gene: TRBJ2-5; d_gene: -; v_gene: TRBV30; CDR3aa: CAWSVGETQYF; CDR3nt: TGTGCCTGGAGTGTTGGAGAGACCCAGTACTTC
abundance: -; j_gene: TRBJ1-6; d_gene: -; v_gene: TRBV19; CDR3aa: CASSIDPTQGGSPLHF; CDR3nt: TGTGCCAGTAGTATCGATCCCACACAGGGAGGGTCACCCCTCCACTTT
abundance: -; j_gene: TRBJ2-2; d_gene: -; v_gene: TRBV6-5; CDR3aa: CASSYSPGPGELFF; CDR3nt: TGTGCCAGCAGTTACTCTCCCGGCCCCGGGGAGCTGTTTTTT
abundance: -; j_gene: TRBJ2-7; d_gene: -; v_gene: TRBV7-8; CDR3aa: CASSTGGSYEQYF; CDR3nt: TGTGCCAGCAGCACCGGGGGCTCCTACGAGCAGTACTTC
abundance: -; j_gene: TRBJ2-3; d_gene: TRBD2; v_gene: TRBV4-1; CDR3aa: CASSPQGLAGRTDTQYF; CDR3nt: TGCGCCAGCAGCCCTCAAGGACTAGCGGGGCGCACAGATACGCAGTATTTT
abundance: once; j_gene: TRBJ1-1; d_gene: -; v_gene: TRBV5-4; CDR3aa: CASRMWGNTEAFF; CDR3nt: TGTGCCAGCAGGATGTGGGGGAACACTGAAGCTTTCTTT
abundance: -; j_gene: TRBJ2-1; d_gene: -; v_gene: TRBV2; CDR3aa: CASRATNSPEQFF; CDR3nt: TGTGCCAGCAGGGCAACAAACTCACCTGAGCAGTTCTTC
abundance: -; j_gene: TRBJ1-1; d_gene: -; v_gene: TRBV6-5; CDR3aa: CASSYKPPPGWTEAFF; CDR3nt: TGTGCCAGCAGTTACAAACCCCCCCCAGGGTGGACTGAAGCTTTCTTT
abundance: -; j_gene: TRBJ1-2; d_gene: -; v_gene: TRBV16; CDR3aa: CASSQSTIEGYTF; CDR3nt: TGTGCCAGCAGCCAATCCACGATAGAAGGCTACACCTTC
abundance: -; j_gene: TRBJ2-2; d_gene: -; v_gene: TRBV19; CDR3aa: CASNGDTGELFF; CDR3nt: TGTGCCAGTAACGGGGACACCGGGGAGCTGTTTTTT